This T cell receptor (beta chain) was sequenced during a study of T cells after yellow fever vaccination. Overall study findings and caveats: CD4 and CD8 compartments shared a small share of clonotypes, likely from convergent recombination. Post-booster repertoires contained most primary-vaccination clones again (about 96% CD4, 88% CD8).

Germline CDR1 MNHEY, CDR2 SMNVEV (reference sequence). The CDR3 runs 12 residues. Trimming stripped 5 bases from V and 1 base from J, with 4 bases between. This clonotype appeared many times. Its cognate antigen is unknown. TCRdb reprocessed the 5' RACE reads with MiXCR, giving one entry per CDR3 protein. The sample lists about 75,000 distinct CDR3 sequences, about 7.7% occurring once. This receptor was obtained from a man younger than 35 who received the YFV17D yellow fever vaccine. The sample in question was CD8+ T cells sorted from PBMCs, obtained 9 to 11 days after the first yellow fever vaccination. J is TRBJ2-3 and V is TRBV27; D is uncertain. The CDR3 DNA reads TGTGCCAGCAGTGTTGGCACAGATACGCAGTATTTT. Encoded protein: CASSVGTDTQYF.